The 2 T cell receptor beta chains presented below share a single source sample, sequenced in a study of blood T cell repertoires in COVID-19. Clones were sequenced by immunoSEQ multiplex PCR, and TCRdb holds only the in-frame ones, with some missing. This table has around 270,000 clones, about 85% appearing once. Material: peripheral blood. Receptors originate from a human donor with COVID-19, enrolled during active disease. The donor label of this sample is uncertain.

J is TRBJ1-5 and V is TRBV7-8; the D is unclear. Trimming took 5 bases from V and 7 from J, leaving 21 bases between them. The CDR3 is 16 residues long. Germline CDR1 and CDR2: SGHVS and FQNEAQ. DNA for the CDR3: TGTGCCAGCAGCCGCGACTTTTTGGAGGGTTCGCAGCCCCAGCATTTT. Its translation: CASSRDFLEGSQPQHF.

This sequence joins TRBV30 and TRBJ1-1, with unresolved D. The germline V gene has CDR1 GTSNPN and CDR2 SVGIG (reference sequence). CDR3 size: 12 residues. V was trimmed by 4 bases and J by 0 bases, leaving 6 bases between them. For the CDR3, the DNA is TGTGCCTGGATACTCTTGAACACTGAAGCTTTCTTT. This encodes CAWILLNTEAFF.